These T cell receptor beta chains were read from a single sample in a study of blood T cell repertoires in COVID-19. The repertoire was sequenced with immunoSEQ multiplex PCR; TCRdb's copy has only in-frame clones and lacks some. The sample contains about 160,000 clones, approximately 81% of which appear only once. The sample consisted of peripheral blood. These TCRs come from a man aged 35 to 55 with acute or convalescent COVID-19. The CDR3 runs from the conserved cysteine through the conserved F or W. The D gene is left open where the match is weak. The size entry is marked missing in some rows and otherwise reads once, few, many or a size class.

j_gene: TRBJ2-1; d_gene: .; v_gene: TRBV7-2; abundance: once; CDR3aa: CASSLARGNEQFF; CDR3nt: TGTGCCAGCAGCTTAGCGAGAGGAAATGAGCAGTTCTTC
j_gene: TRBJ2-3; d_gene: TRBD2; v_gene: TRBV5-1; abundance: .; CDR3aa: CASSLRSSGEAITDTQYF; CDR3nt: TGCGCCAGCAGCTTGCGGTCTAGCGGGGAGGCTATCACAGATACGCAGTATTTT
j_gene: TRBJ2-1; d_gene: .; v_gene: TRBV5-1; abundance: .; CDR3aa: CASSLLPGMQSYNEQFF; CDR3nt: TGCGCCAGCAGCTTACTGCCAGGGATGCAGTCCTACAATGAGCAGTTCTTC
j_gene: TRBJ1-1; d_gene: .; v_gene: TRBV11-2; abundance: .; CDR3aa: CASSSGVYTEAFF; CDR3nt: TGTGCCAGCAGCTCCGGGGTATACACTGAAGCTTTCTTT
j_gene: TRBJ2-7; d_gene: TRBD1; v_gene: TRBV11-2; abundance: once; CDR3aa: CASSFRQGASYEQYF; CDR3nt: TGTGCCAGCAGCTTCCGACAGGGCGCCTCCTACGAGCAGTACTTC
j_gene: TRBJ1-2; d_gene: .; v_gene: TRBV3-1/TRBV3-2; abundance: .; CDR3aa: CASSQDTRVYGYTF; CDR3nt: TGTGCCAGCAGCCAAGATACCAGGGTCTATGGCTACACCTTC
j_gene: TRBJ2-2; d_gene: .; v_gene: TRBV7-3; abundance: .; CDR3aa: CASSPEGSGELFF; CDR3nt: TGTGCCAGCAGCCCAGAAGGGAGCGGGGAGCTGTTTTTT
j_gene: TRBJ2-5; d_gene: TRBD1; v_gene: TRBV5-1; abundance: .; CDR3aa: CASSLAGTGRGETQYF; CDR3nt: TGCGCCAGCAGCTTGGCCGGGACAGGGCGAGGAGAGACCCAGTACTTC
j_gene: TRBJ2-3; d_gene: .; v_gene: TRBV6-2/TRBV6-3; abundance: .; CDR3aa: CASSYMAGMLDTQYF; CDR3nt: TGTGCCAGCAGTTACATGGCAGGGATGCTAGATACGCAGTATTTT
j_gene: TRBJ1-6; d_gene: .; v_gene: TRBV28; abundance: once; CDR3aa: CASSRPMMERSAPLHF; CDR3nt: TGTGCCAGCAGCCGGCCCATGATGGAGAGGAGTGCACCCCTCCACTTT
j_gene: TRBJ1-6; d_gene: .; v_gene: TRBV7-8; abundance: .; CDR3aa: CASSSQGSSSPLHF; CDR3nt: TGTGCCAGCAGCTCGCAGGGTAGCAGTTCACCCCTCCACTTT
j_gene: TRBJ1-5; d_gene: .; v_gene: TRBV7-3; abundance: .; CDR3aa: CASSPSKRESNQPQHF; CDR3nt: TGTGCCAGCAGCCCTTCCAAGAGGGAGAGCAATCAGCCCCAGCATTTT
j_gene: TRBJ2-7; d_gene: .; v_gene: TRBV27; abundance: .; CDR3aa: CASSPVQMNEQYF; CDR3nt: TGTGCCAGCAGTCCTGTTCAGATGAACGAGCAGTACTTC
j_gene: TRBJ2-3; d_gene: TRBD1; v_gene: TRBV10-2; abundance: .; CDR3aa: CASSESTGLNTQYF; CDR3nt: TGCGCCAGCAGTGAGTCGACAGGGTTGAATACGCAGTATTTT
j_gene: TRBJ1-1; d_gene: TRBD1; v_gene: TRBV5-1; abundance: .; CDR3aa: CASSLQGANTEAFF; CDR3nt: TGCGCCAGCAGCTTGCAGGGGGCGAACACTGAAGCTTTCTTT
j_gene: TRBJ2-4; d_gene: .; v_gene: TRBV9; abundance: .; CDR3aa: CASSFTSDAKNIQYF; CDR3nt: TGTGCCAGCAGCTTTACGAGCGACGCCAAAAACATTCAGTACTTC
j_gene: TRBJ2-7; d_gene: TRBD1; v_gene: TRBV11-2; abundance: .; CDR3aa: CASSLKSQGFHEQYF; CDR3nt: TGTGCCAGCAGCCTTAAATCACAGGGGTTCCACGAGCAGTACTTC
j_gene: TRBJ1-2; d_gene: TRBD1; v_gene: TRBV11-2; abundance: once; CDR3aa: CASSSRGQGIVGYTF; CDR3nt: TGTGCCAGCAGCTCGCGGGGACAGGGAATTGTCGGCTACACCTTC
j_gene: TRBJ2-3; d_gene: .; v_gene: TRBV28; abundance: .; CDR3aa: CASIAELGDTQYF; CDR3nt: TGTGCCAGCATAGCGGAGTTAGGGGATACGCAGTATTTT
j_gene: TRBJ1-1; d_gene: .; v_gene: TRBV5-6; abundance: once; CDR3aa: CASSLRGWITEAFF; CDR3nt: TGTGCCAGCAGCTTGAGGGGTTGGATCACTGAAGCTTTCTTT
j_gene: TRBJ2-1; d_gene: TRBD2; v_gene: TRBV5-1; abundance: .; CDR3aa: CASSTAGGYNEQFF; CDR3nt: TGCGCCAGTTCGACAGCGGGGGGTTACAATGAGCAGTTCTTC